The T cell receptor (beta chain) described here comes from a study of beta chain features in type 1 diabetes. Study-level points and caveats: cDNA-based sequencing might over-represent cells highly expressing TCR.

V was shortened by 1 base and J by 0 bases, with 1 base between the two germline ends. The germline V gene has CDR1 SGHAT and CDR2 FQNNGV. This CDR3 has 13 amino acids. Comment on this clone: Antigen: not known.

Sequenced material consisted of expressed TCRB transcripts (all of the isolated RNA was reverse transcribed). Using immunoSEQ multiplex PCR, the repertoire was profiled, and TCRdb retains in-frame clones only, with some absent. The profile shows fewer than 900,000 clones, about a sixth of them singletons. The chain uses TRBV11-2 and TRBJ1-3; D ambiguous. This receptor was identified in a woman aged 18-29 years in good health. Sequenced input: naive CD4+ T cells from blood. The CDR3 DNA reads as TGTGCCAGCAGCTTAGCCTCTGGAAACACCATATATTTT. As protein: CASSLASGNTIYF.